This T cell receptor (beta chain) appears in the sequencing data of a study of molecular identifiers for immune sequencing clone quantification. Bulk TCR libraries were made with methods that had been previously described and with listed TCR primers. MiXCR, run by TCRdb on the PCR reads, gives a single entry per CDR3 protein. This sample has about 510,000 distinct CDR3 sequences, with around 21% found just once. The table lists this clonotype with many counts. The antigen remains undetermined. Regarding the study as a whole: Clones above 20 RNA copies contained over 97% of effector molecules and under 1% of naive molecules.

Trimming took 6 bases from V and 2 from J, leaving 13 bases between them. Germline CDR1 MDHEN, CDR2 SYDVKM. The CDR3 consists of 14 residues. Sequencing was done on a sample of naive CD8+ T cells from blood, with Jurkat cell RNA spiked in. Subset of the sample: FACS-sorted CD8+CD4-CCR7+CD45RA+ naive T cells. The TCR was taken from a human donor in good health. Some libraries in this study had Jurkat cell RNA spiked in. This chain joins TRBV28 and TRBJ1-1; TRBD1 might be the D (6 bases). The CDR3 region has the DNA TGTGCCAGCAGATGGACGGACAGCAACACTGAAGCTTTCTTT. This sequence encodes CASRWTDSNTEAFF.